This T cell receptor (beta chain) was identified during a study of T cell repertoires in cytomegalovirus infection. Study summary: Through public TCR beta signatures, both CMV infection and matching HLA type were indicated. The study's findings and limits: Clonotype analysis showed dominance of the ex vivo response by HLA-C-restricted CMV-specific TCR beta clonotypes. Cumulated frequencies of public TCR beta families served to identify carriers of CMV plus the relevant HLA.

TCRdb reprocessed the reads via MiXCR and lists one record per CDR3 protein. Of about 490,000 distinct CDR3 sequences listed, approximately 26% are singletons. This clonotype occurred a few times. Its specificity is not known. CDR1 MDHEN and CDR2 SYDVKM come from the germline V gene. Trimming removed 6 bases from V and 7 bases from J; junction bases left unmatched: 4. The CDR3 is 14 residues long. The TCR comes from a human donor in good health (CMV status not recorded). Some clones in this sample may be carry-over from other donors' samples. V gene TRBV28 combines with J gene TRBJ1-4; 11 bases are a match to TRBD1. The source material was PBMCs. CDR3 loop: CASRGTGGTEKLFF. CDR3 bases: TGTGCCAGCAGGGGGACAGGGGGTACTGAAAAACTGTTTTTT.